These 20 T cell receptor beta chains originate from one sample sequenced in a study of shared clonotypes between healthy human individuals (TCRdb year 2020). Receptors were amplified or captured by the immunoSEQ multiplex PCR assay. The source is immuneACCESS, and TCRdb retained only in-frame sequences with V and J called. Part of the clones is not carried over; for the studies checked, unresolved V genes explain less than half of this, and the remainder is unexplained. The sample has 2 million to 2.5 million clones on record, approximately 93% of them singletons. The ten largest clones capture roughly 0.36% of the sample. The sequencing input was naive CD4+ T cells from PBMCs. The cell subset or site label on this specimen signifies: CD45RA+ positively selected. These receptors were taken from a man aged 18 to 30 in good health. Some clones in this sample may be carry-over from other donors' samples.

Details on this clone: Other nucleotide sequences from this sample produce the same CDR3. The chain recombines TRBV7-2 with TRBJ1-2; D gene ambiguous. V lost 5 bases, J lost 4 bases, and 8 bases lay in between. Germline V gene data show CDR1 as SGHTA and CDR2 as FQGNSA. There are 12 residues in the CDR3. The CDR3 sequence: CASSLRSYGYTF. As DNA, the CDR3 is TGTGCCAGCAGCCTCCGGTCCTATGGCTACACCTTC.

V usage is TRBV7-2 and J usage is TRBJ2-3, with TRBD2 matching 7 bases. The CDR3 covers 17 residues. Germline V gives CDR1 SGHTA, CDR2 FQGNSA. V was pared by 1 base and J by 2 bases, with 9 bases of the junction left unmatched. Here the CDR3 reads CASSLGGAGLPTDTQYF. CDR3 DNA: TGTGCCAGCAGCTTAGGAGGGGCGGGACTACCCACAGATACGCAGTATTTT.

This chain joins TRBV7-2 and TRBJ2-1, with a possible D match to TRBD2 (6 bases). Germline assignment: CDR1 SGHTA and CDR2 FQGNSA. The CDR3 loop spans 15 amino acids. V was pared by 3 bases and J by 5 bases, with 14 bases between. The CDR3 DNA follows: TGTGCCAGCAGCTTCAGGAGGGCCAATAACAATGAGCAGTTCTTC. Translation: CASSFRRANNNEQFF.

This rearrangement joins TRBV28 to TRBJ2-7; the match to TRBD1 covers 7 bases. From germline, CDR1 is MDHEN and CDR2 SYDVKM. With 1 base clipped from V and 3 bases from J, the junction kept 3 bases outside the gene matches. The CDR3 length is 14 residues. The CDR3, as DNA: TGTGCCAGCAGTTTATCGGGACAGCTCTACGAGCAGTACTTC. Its translation: CASSLSGQLYEQYF.

The rearrangement links TRBV28 to TRBJ1-4, with no clear D. Germline V gene lookup returns CDR1 MDHEN and CDR2 SYDVKM. The CDR3 spans 13 residues. V was trimmed by 4 bases and J by 7 bases, leaving 10 bases between them. The CDR3, as DNA: TGTGCCAGCAGTTCCGGATGGGGTGAAAAACTGTTTTTT. Protein product: CASSSGWGEKLFF.

This clone was detected a few times. Other DNA sequences in this sample translate to the same CDR3. The rearrangement joins TRBV6-5 to TRBJ1-1; weak D call: TRBD1 (5 bases). Germline CDR1 and CDR2: MNHEY and SVGAGI. The ends were cut back, 0 bases at V and 1 base at J, with 9 bases in the middle. The CDR3 runs 15 residues. In DNA, the CDR3 is TGTGCCAGCAGTTACTCGGCGGGGCGGAACACTGAAGCTTTCTTT. Its protein is CASSYSAGRNTEAFF.

The rearrangement links TRBV5-4 to TRBJ1-1; tentative D call: TRBD1 (6 bases). Germline CDR1 and CDR2: SGHNT and YYREEE (reference sequence). There are 12 residues in the CDR3. The V and J ends lost 4 bases and 8 bases respectively, with 12 bases between them. The CDR3 sequence: CASSPQGREAFF. For the CDR3, the DNA is TGTGCCAGCAGCCCCCAGGGGCGAGAAGCTTTCTTT.

The chain employs TRBV15 and TRBJ2-1; 10 nucleotides align to TRBD2. The V gene's germline CDR1 is LNHNV and CDR2 YYDKDF (reference sequence). The CDR3 has 17 amino acids. Unmatched junction bases numbered 6, after V lost 3 bases and J lost 1 base. The CDR3 DNA reads as TGTGCCACCAGCAGGGAACCGGGACTAGCGTCCTACAATGAGCAGTTCTTC. Protein product: CATSREPGLASYNEQFF.

This chain joins TRBV15 and TRBJ2-4; the D gene is possibly TRBD1 (6 bases). The CDR3 totals 14 residues. Trimming took off 0 bases at V and 6 bases at J, with 9 bases between the two ends. The germline CDR1 and CDR2 sequences are LNHNV and YYDKDF (reference sequence). The CDR3 spells CATSRDRQVNIQYF. The CDR3 DNA is TGTGCCACCAGCAGAGATCGACAGGTAAACATTCAGTACTTC.

This chain joins TRBV5-1 and TRBJ2-3; TRBD1 or TRBD2 may be the D gene (5 bases each). The germline gives CDR1 SGHRS, CDR2 YFSETQ. The CDR3 length is 14 residues. V shed 0 bases and J shed 6 bases, with 11 bases lying between them. DNA of the CDR3: TGCGCCAGCAGCTTGGCGTGGGGGAGCGATACGCAGTATTTT. This sequence encodes CASSLAWGSDTQYF.

V and J are TRBV7-8 and TRBJ2-1; 8 nucleotides align to TRBD2. Trimming at V came to 5 bases and at J to 5 bases, leaving 2 bases not matched to a gene. Germline V lookup: CDR1 SGHVS, CDR2 FQNEAQ. CDR3 length equals 13 residues. This CDR3 is CASSLSGNNEQFF. In DNA, the CDR3 is TGTGCCAGCAGCCTTAGCGGGAACAATGAGCAGTTCTTC.

V gene TRBV10-2 combines with J gene TRBJ2-1, with 9 bases lining up with TRBD2. This CDR3 is built from 17 residues. V trimming: 2 bases; J trimming: 1 base; junction bases outside the gene matches: 6. The germline CDR1 and CDR2 sequences are WSHSY and SAAADI. The CDR3 coding sequence is TGCGCCAGCAGTGAGCAGGGCGGGAGGGGATCCTACAATGAGCAGTTCTTC. Translating gives CASSEQGGRGSYNEQFF.

On this clone: Additional DNA sequences in this sample encode the identical CDR3. The chain links TRBV9 to TRBJ2-7, with D tentatively TRBD2 (6 bases). The V end was cut by 0 bases, the J end by 0 bases, with 10 bases between. The CDR3 contains 15 residues. Germline CDR1 reads SGDLS; CDR2 reads YYNGEE. The CDR3 DNA sequence: TGTGCCAGCAGCGTAGAAGCGGGTCGCTCCTACGAGCAGTACTTC. Translating gives CASSVEAGRSYEQYF.

This clone was seen a single time. The rearrangement links TRBV19 to TRBJ1-2; possible D gene TRBD1, 5 bases. The V gene's germline CDR1 is LNHDA and CDR2 SQIVND (reference sequence). The V gene lost 3 bases and the J gene lost 4 bases, with 12 bases spanning the gap. The length of the CDR3 is 14 residues. CDR3: CASSIRDAVYGYTF. CDR3 coding DNA: TGTGCCAGTAGTATTAGGGACGCAGTCTATGGCTACACCTTC.

The V call is TRBV6-4, the J call TRBJ1-1; 8 positions match TRBD1. From germline, CDR1 is MRHNA and CDR2 SNTAGT. The CDR3 runs to 14 residues. The junction had 4 bases not matched to a gene; V was cut back by 6 bases and J by 1 base. CDR3 residues: CASRDTGGNTEAFF. For the CDR3, the DNA is TGTGCCAGCAGAGACACAGGGGGGAACACTGAAGCTTTCTTT.

This clone was seen only once. The V and J genes are TRBV18 and TRBJ2-7; TRBD2 might be the D (6 bases). Deletions cut 2 bases from V and 5 bases from J, with 10 bases between. This CDR3 has 13 residues. Germline CDR1 reads KGHSH; CDR2 reads LQKENI. CDR3 sequence reads: CASSPNRGNEQYF. The CDR3 region has the DNA TGTGCCAGCTCACCAAACCGGGGGAACGAGCAGTACTTC.

This rearrangement joins TRBV28 to TRBJ2-2, with D possibly being TRBD1 or TRBD2 (5 bases each). From germline, CDR1 is MDHEN and CDR2 SYDVKM. Trimming took off 6 bases at V and 4 bases at J, with 18 bases between the two ends. This CDR3 contains 16 residues. The CDR3 is CASRDRGTPGTGELFF. The CDR3 DNA reads as TGTGCCAGCAGGGACCGGGGCACCCCGGGCACCGGGGAGCTGTTTTTT. Full variable domain (outside the CDR3, taken from reference TRBV28 and TRBJ2-2): DVKVTQSSRYLVKRTGEKVFLECVQDMDHENMFWYRQDPGLGLRLIYFSYDVKMKEKGDIPEGYSVSREKKERFSLILESASTNQTSMYLCASRDRGTPGTGELFFGEGSRLTVL.

This chain connects TRBV27 to TRBJ1-4, with TRBD1 as a possible D gene (5 bases). Trimming cost V 4 bases and J 8 bases, with 11 bases left between them. The CDR3 spans 13 residues. Germline V gives CDR1 MNHEY, CDR2 SMNVEV (reference sequence). The CDR3 DNA follows: TGTGCCAGCAGTTCAGGGAGCCGGGAAAAACTGTTTTTT. Its translation: CASSSGSREKLFF.

This clone was observed a single time. The rearrangement joins TRBV5-4 to TRBJ2-2, with a tentative D call TRBD1 (5 bases). V dropped 3 bases and J dropped 6 bases, with 9 bases sitting between them. The CDR3 is 13 residues long. CDR1 is SGHNT and CDR2 is YYREEE in the germline V gene (reference sequence). CDR3 DNA sequence: TGTGCCAGCAGCTCGACAGTCGCCGGGGAGCTGTTTTTT. It translates to CASSSTVAGELFF.

The count of this clone is one. V and J are TRBV10-3 and TRBJ1-4; no definite D call. Trimming removed 2 bases from V and 4 bases from J, with 5 bases in between. The length of the CDR3 is 13 residues. The germline V gene encodes CDR1 ENHRY and CDR2 SYGVKD. Here the CDR3 DNA reads TGTGCCATCAGTGAGACAGATAATGAAAAACTGTTTTTT. Translating it yields CAISETDNEKLFF.